This T cell receptor (beta chain) was identified during a study of OX40 agonist ivuxolimab in advanced cancers. Germline V gives CDR1 MNHEY, CDR2 SMNVEV (reference sequence). The CDR3 length is 15 residues. V was trimmed by 5 bases and J by 3 bases, leaving 15 bases between them. Drawing of blood for sampling happened at baseline, at cycle 4 day 1, and at cycle 7 day 1. TCRdb's table, derived via immunoSEQ multiplex PCR, lists solely in-frame clones and lacks some. This repertoire shows about 81,000 clones, about 93% found once; its top ten account for roughly an eighth. Here the sequenced sample was CD4+ or CD8+ T cells sorted from blood, taken in a trial of the OX40 agonist ivuxolimab. This sequence originates from an adult with an advanced solid tumor such as melanoma, head and neck, liver or kidney cancer. The chain carries TRBV27 and TRBJ2-3; tentative D call: TRBD1 (5 bases). The CDR3: CASSPGRQTTDTQYF. The CDR3 DNA is TGTGCCAGCAGTCCCGGTAGACAGACGACAGATACGCAGTATTTT.